Listed below are T cell receptor beta chains from one sample, sequenced in a study of spatial heterogeneity in lung cancer. TCRdb reanalysed the 5' RACE reads using MiXCR and keeps one entry per CDR3 protein. Found here are tens of thousands of distinct CDR3 sequences, 7.5% to 10% of them singletons; the top ten hold around 7%. The source material was PBMCs, sampled at surgery. These receptors were obtained from a male donor with early-stage non-small cell lung cancer. CDR3s include the opening cysteine and the closing phenylalanine or tryptophan. Each record gives: clone size, J gene, D gene, V gene, CDR3 DNA, CDR3 protein. D genes are given only for firm matches. Not all rows give a size; the values are once, few, many and, for expanded clones, a class.

many | TRBJ2-1 | - | TRBV4-2 | TGTGCCAGCAGCCGGCCGGGGACCTACAATGAGCAGTTCTTC | CASSRPGTYNEQFF
many | TRBJ2-3 | TRBD2 | TRBV19 | TGTGCCAGTTCGCTAGCGGGAGGGTGGGCAGATACGCAGTATTTT | CASSLAGGWADTQYF
many | TRBJ2-5 | - | TRBV18 | TGTGCCAGCTCACGGGGAATTCAAGAGACCCAGTACTTC | CASSRGIQETQYF
- | TRBJ2-7 | - | TRBV5-5 | TGTGCCAGCAGCGAGTATTACGAGCAGTACTTC | CASSEYYEQYF
many | TRBJ1-1 | - | TRBV29-1 | TGCAGCGTCGGAGGCCGGGGGACTGAAGCTTTCTTT | CSVGGRGTEAFF
- | TRBJ2-7 | TRBD1 | TRBV28 | TGTGCCAGCAGTTTCCGGGACAGGAGAGTCTACGAGCAGTACTTC | CASSFRDRRVYEQYF
many | TRBJ2-7 | - | TRBV2 | TGTGCCAGCAGCCTTGGCGGGATTAATTACGAGCAGTACTTC | CASSLGGINYEQYF
- | TRBJ2-2 | - | TRBV7-2 | TGTGCCAGCAGGGACAGTCTGAACACCGGGGAGCTGTTTTTT | CASRDSLNTGELFF
many | TRBJ1-2 | - | TRBV19 | TGTGCCAGTAGTATTAAGCCAGCCTTGGGTGGCTACACCTTC | CASSIKPALGGYTF
- | TRBJ2-5 | TRBD2 | TRBV5-1 | TGCGCCAGCAGCTTGGTAGGGAGGGGAGAGACCCAGTACTTC | CASSLVGRGETQYF
- | TRBJ1-1 | TRBD1 | TRBV12-3/TRBV12-4 | TGTGCCAGCAGTTTTCGACAGGGGCCCCTGAACACTGAAGCTTTCTTT | CASSFRQGPLNTEAFF
- | TRBJ2-5 | - | TRBV18 | TGTGCCACCCAGTGGACGGGGAAAGAGACCCAGTACTTC | CATQWTGKETQYF
many | TRBJ2-5 | - | TRBV2 | TGTGCCAGCAACGCACGGCAGGGGACCCAGTACTTC | CASNARQGTQYF
many | TRBJ2-7 | - | TRBV3-1 | TGTGCCAGCAGCCAAGAGGCGAATCGGTACGAGCAGTACTTC | CASSQEANRYEQYF
- | TRBJ2-5 | TRBD1 | TRBV20-1 | TGCAGTGCTTCCGGGACAGGAGGCGAGACCCAGTACTTC | CSASGTGGETQYF
few | TRBJ1-5 | - | TRBV7-9 | TGTGCCAGCAGCTTCGCCAAGGACGGACTCAATCAGCCCCAGCATTTT | CASSFAKDGLNQPQHF
many | TRBJ1-2 | TRBD1 | TRBV7-3 | TGTGCCAGCAGCGCAAAGCCCGGGACAGGGGGCCATGGCTACACCTTC | CASSAKPGTGGHGYTF
many | TRBJ1-5 | - | TRBV28 | TGTGCCAGCAGTCCCCTCGGACGGATGGGGGGGCAGCCCCAGCATTTT | CASSPLGRMGGQPQHF
many | TRBJ2-1 | TRBD2 | TRBV7-3 | TGTGCCAGCAGCTTTACTAGCGGGAGAAACAATGAGCAGTTCTTC | CASSFTSGRNNEQFF
many | TRBJ2-7 | - | TRBV28 | TGTGCCAGCAGTCCGTTAACTAGCTCCCTTTACTACGAGCAGTACTTC | CASSPLTSSLYYEQYF
few | TRBJ2-7 | - | TRBV29-1 | TGCAGCGTTGAAGACGTTCGATCCTACGAGCAGTACTTC | CSVEDVRSYEQYF
once | TRBJ1-1 | - | TRBV4-3 | TGCGCCAGCAGCCAAGGGACGGTCGGCACTGAAGCTTTCTTT | CASSQGTVGTEAFF
- | TRBJ2-7 | - | TRBV7-2 | TGTGCCAGCAGCCCTATGGGGGTAGGTTACGAGCAGTACTTC | CASSPMGVGYEQYF
few | TRBJ1-1 | - | TRBV7-2 | TGTGCCAGCCCCGGGGCCGAAGCTTTCTTT | CASPGAEAFF
many | TRBJ1-4 | TRBD1 | TRBV18 | TGTGCCAGCTCACCAGGAACAGGGGGAGGCGAAAAACTGTTTTTT | CASSPGTGGGEKLFF
- | TRBJ2-3 | - | TRBV20-1 | TGCAGTGCTAGGGACTCTGGAGATACGCAGTATTTT | CSARDSGDTQYF
- | TRBJ2-3 | TRBD2 | TRBV5-1 | TGCGCCAGCAGCACCAGGACTAGCCCAGATACGCAGTATTTT | CASSTRTSPDTQYF
few | TRBJ2-5 | TRBD2 | TRBV20-1 | TGCAGTGCTAGTCGCGGGAGAGAGACCCAGTACTTC | CSASRGRETQYF
many | TRBJ2-7 | - | TRBV20-1 | TGCAGTGCTGGAACACTGGTCGGGGAGCAGTACTTC | CSAGTLVGEQYF
- | TRBJ2-7 | - | TRBV29-1 | TGCAGCATTCGGAGGGGGCTCGACGAGCAGTACTTC | CSIRRGLDEQYF
few | TRBJ2-2 | - | TRBV9 | TGTGCCAGCAGCGTAGTGGGCACCGGGGAGCTGTTTTTT | CASSVVGTGELFF
- | TRBJ2-3 | TRBD2 | TRBV7-2 | TGTGCCAGCAGCCGAGCGGGGCCCCTAGATACGCAGTATTTT | CASSRAGPLDTQYF
- | TRBJ2-3 | - | TRBV5-1 | TGCGCCAGCAGCTTGACCCACAGTACAGATACGCAGTATTTT | CASSLTHSTDTQYF
many | TRBJ2-5 | - | TRBV5-1 | TGCGCCAGCAGTAGGAAGGGCGACAGCAACCAAGAGACCCAGTACTTC | CASSRKGDSNQETQYF
- | TRBJ2-5 | TRBD2 | TRBV29-1 | TGCAGCGTTGATCCGGAGGCTAGCGGGTTCGAAGAGACCCAGTACTTC | CSVDPEASGFEETQYF
medium-sized | TRBJ1-1 | TRBD1 | TRBV3-1 | TGTGCCAGCAGCCAAGGCCCTTTGGACAGGGGTACTGAAGCTTTCTTT | CASSQGPLDRGTEAFF
many | TRBJ2-1 | TRBD1 | TRBV30 | TGTGCCTGGAATCGACAGGGGTCCTACAATGAGCAGTTCTTC | CAWNRQGSYNEQFF
many | TRBJ2-3 | - | TRBV5-1 | TGCGCCAGCAGCTTGGATATAGATACGCAGTATTTT | CASSLDIDTQYF
few | TRBJ2-1 | TRBD1 | TRBV5-5 | TGTGCCAGCAGCCAGGGACAGGGGAATAATGAGCAGTTCTTC | CASSQGQGNNEQFF
- | TRBJ2-5 | TRBD1 | TRBV7-7 | TGTGCCAGCAGCTCCACGGGACAGTTCCAAGAGACCCAGTACTTC | CASSSTGQFQETQYF
- | TRBJ2-1 | TRBD1 | TRBV3-1 | TGTGCCAGCAGCCGCGGGACAGGATTAGGACAATACAATGAGCAGTTCTTC | CASSRGTGLGQYNEQFF
few | TRBJ2-2 | - | TRBV5-1 | TGCGCCAGCAGCGATCAGGGGCGGGAGCTGTTTTTT | CASSDQGRELFF
few | TRBJ2-7 | TRBD2 | TRBV7-9 | TGTGCCAGCAGCCCCTCGGGAGGGTACGAGCAGTACTTC | CASSPSGGYEQYF
few | TRBJ1-4 | TRBD1 | TRBV28 | TGTGCCAGCAGTAAGGACAGGGTGCGTGAAAAACTGTTTTTT | CASSKDRVREKLFF
many | TRBJ2-5 | - | TRBV15 | TGTGCCACCAGCAGAGATCTAGGTTTAGAGGAGACCCAGTACTTC | CATSRDLGLEETQYF
many | TRBJ2-3 | - | TRBV29-1 | TGCAGCGTTGGCCCGGCCAGCCTCCGGGATACGCAGTATTTT | CSVGPASLRDTQYF
few | TRBJ1-1 | TRBD1 | TRBV6-6 | TGTGCCAGCACCCCCGGACAGGGGAACACTGAAGCTTTCTTT | CASTPGQGNTEAFF
few | TRBJ2-5 | - | TRBV5-1 | TGCGCCAGCAGCTTGGGGGCAGTCGGGGAGACCCAGTACTTC | CASSLGAVGETQYF
few | TRBJ1-1 | TRBD1 | TRBV27 | TGTGCCAGCAGTTTCTCACAGGGGGCACTCACTGAAGCTTTCTTT | CASSFSQGALTEAFF
few | TRBJ1-1 | - | TRBV6-2/TRBV6-3 | TGTGCCAGCAGTTACTCGGAGGGCACTGAAGCTTTCTTT | CASSYSEGTEAFF
- | TRBJ2-1 | - | TRBV9 | TGTGCCAGCAGCGTGACAGTCTATAATGAGCAGTTCTTC | CASSVTVYNEQFF
many | TRBJ2-6 | TRBD1 | TRBV18 | TGTGCCAGCTCCTCACGAACGACAGGGGCTGGGGCCAACGTCCTGACTTTC | CASSSRTTGAGANVLTF
many | TRBJ2-3 | - | TRBV6-1 | TGTGCCAGCACTACGGACTGGAGCACAGATACGCAGTATTTT | CASTTDWSTDTQYF
many | TRBJ2-2 | - | TRBV19 | TGTGCCAGTGGCTCCGGGACACGGAACACCGGGGAGCTGTTTTTT | CASGSGTRNTGELFF
few | TRBJ2-1 | - | TRBV5-5 | TGTGCCAGCACCCTATCCCCGGGGCCCTACTACAATGAGCAGTTCTTC | CASTLSPGPYYNEQFF
few | TRBJ1-2 | - | TRBV29-1 | TGCAGCGTTGAAGATAACCCCGGGGGCGGATATGGCTACACCTTC | CSVEDNPGGGYGYTF
- | TRBJ1-1 | - | TRBV9 | TGTGCCAGCAGCGTAGAACAGTACACTGAAGCTTTCTTT | CASSVEQYTEAFF
many | TRBJ2-7 | TRBD2 | TRBV28 | TGTGCCAGCAGTCCTACAGCGGGAGTCTACGAGCAGTACTTC | CASSPTAGVYEQYF
many | TRBJ2-1 | - | TRBV10-3 | TGTGCCATCAGTCCGGAAGGTTTCTACAATGAGCAGTTCTTC | CAISPEGFYNEQFF
- | TRBJ2-1 | - | TRBV21-1 | TGTGCCAGCAGCAAATTGCGCCTAGCGGGAGGGTCAATTTTGAATGAGCAGTTCTTC | CASSKLRLAGGSILNEQFF